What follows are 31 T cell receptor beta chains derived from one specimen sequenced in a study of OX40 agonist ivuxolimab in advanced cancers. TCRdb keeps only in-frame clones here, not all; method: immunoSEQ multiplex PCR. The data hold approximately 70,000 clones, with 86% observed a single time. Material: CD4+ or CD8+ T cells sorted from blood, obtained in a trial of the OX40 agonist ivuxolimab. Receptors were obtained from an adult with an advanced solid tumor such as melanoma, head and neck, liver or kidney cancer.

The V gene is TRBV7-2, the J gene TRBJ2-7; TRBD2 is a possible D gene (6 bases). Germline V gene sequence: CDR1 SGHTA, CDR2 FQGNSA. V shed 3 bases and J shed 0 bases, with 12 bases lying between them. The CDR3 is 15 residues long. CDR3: CASSLEAGGSYEQYF. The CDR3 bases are TGTGCCAGCAGCTTGGAAGCGGGCGGCTCCTACGAGCAGTACTTC.

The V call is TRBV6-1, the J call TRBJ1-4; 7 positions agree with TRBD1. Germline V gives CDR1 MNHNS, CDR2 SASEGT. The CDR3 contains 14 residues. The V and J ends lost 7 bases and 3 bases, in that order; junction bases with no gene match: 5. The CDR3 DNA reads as TGTGCCAGCATTAGGGGGACAGCTAATGAAAAACTGTTTTTT. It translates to CASIRGTANEKLFF.

In DNA form, the CDR3 reads TGTGCCAGCAGCCCCGGACTAGCGGGAGGGCCACACAATGAGCAGTTCTTC. It codes for CASSPGLAGGPHNEQFF. This chain connects TRBV9 to TRBJ2-1, with TRBD2 identical over 15 bases. There are 17 residues in the CDR3. In germline, CDR1 is SGDLS, CDR2 YYNGEE. J lost 5 bases, V lost 4 bases, and 7 bases had no gene match.

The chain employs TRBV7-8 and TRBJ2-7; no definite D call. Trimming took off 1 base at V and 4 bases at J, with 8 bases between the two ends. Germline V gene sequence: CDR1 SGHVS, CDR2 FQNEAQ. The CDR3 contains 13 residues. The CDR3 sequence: CASSLVSWYEQYF. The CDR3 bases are TGTGCCAGCAGCTTAGTATCCTGGTACGAGCAGTACTTC.

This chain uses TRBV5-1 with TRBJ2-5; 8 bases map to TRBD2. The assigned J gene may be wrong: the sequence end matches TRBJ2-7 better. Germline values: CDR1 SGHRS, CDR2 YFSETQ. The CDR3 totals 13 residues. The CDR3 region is CASSSAGGYEQYF. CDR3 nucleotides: TGCGCCAGCAGTTCGGCGGGGGGCTACGAGCAGTACTTC.

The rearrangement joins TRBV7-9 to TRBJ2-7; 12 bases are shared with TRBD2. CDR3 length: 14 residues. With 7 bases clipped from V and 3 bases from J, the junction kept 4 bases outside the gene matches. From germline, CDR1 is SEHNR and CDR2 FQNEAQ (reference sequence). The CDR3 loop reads CASTLAGGDYEQYF. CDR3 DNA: TGTGCCAGCACCCTAGCGGGAGGGGACTACGAGCAGTACTTC.

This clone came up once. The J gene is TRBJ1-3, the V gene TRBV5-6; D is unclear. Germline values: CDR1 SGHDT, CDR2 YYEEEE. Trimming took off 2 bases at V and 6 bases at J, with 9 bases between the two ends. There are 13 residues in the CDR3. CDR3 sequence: CASSLGRLNTIYF. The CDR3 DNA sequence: TGTGCCAGCAGCTTAGGACGCTTAAACACCATATATTTT.

CDR3 bases: TGTGCCAGCAGCCGTCTGGGGCCGACGAATTCACCCCTCCACTTT. It yields the protein CASSRLGPTNSPLHF. The chain is built from TRBV6-5 and TRBJ1-6; maybe TRBD1 (5 bases). The V end was cut by 6 bases, the J end by 7 bases, with 16 bases between. Germline CDR1 and CDR2: MNHEY and SVGAGI. The CDR3 sequence is 15 residues long.

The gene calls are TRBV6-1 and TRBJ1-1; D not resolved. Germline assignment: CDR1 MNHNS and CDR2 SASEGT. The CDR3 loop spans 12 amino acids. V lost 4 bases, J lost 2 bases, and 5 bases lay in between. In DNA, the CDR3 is TGTGCCAGCAGTGCCTATAACACTGAAGCTTTCTTT. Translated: CASSAYNTEAFF.

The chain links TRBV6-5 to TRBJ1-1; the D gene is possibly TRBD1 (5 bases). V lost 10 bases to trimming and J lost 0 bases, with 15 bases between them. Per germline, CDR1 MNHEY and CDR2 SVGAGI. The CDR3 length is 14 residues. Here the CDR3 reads CATSTWGMNTEAFF. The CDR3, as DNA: TGTGCCACCTCGACCTGGGGGATGAACACTGAAGCTTTCTTT.

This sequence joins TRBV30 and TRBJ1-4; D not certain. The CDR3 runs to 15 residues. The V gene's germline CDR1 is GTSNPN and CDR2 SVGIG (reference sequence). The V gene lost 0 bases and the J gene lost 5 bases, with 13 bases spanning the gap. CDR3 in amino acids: CAWSVSSSFNEKLFF. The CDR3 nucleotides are TGTGCCTGGAGTGTATCGAGCAGCTTCAATGAAAAACTGTTTTTT. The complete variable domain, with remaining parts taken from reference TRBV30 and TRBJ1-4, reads SQTIHQWPATLVQPVGSPLSLECTVEGTSNPNLYWYRQAAGRGLQLLFYSVGIGQISSEVPQNLSASRPQDRQFILSSKKLLLSDSGFYLCAWSVSSSFNEKLFFGSGTQLSVL.

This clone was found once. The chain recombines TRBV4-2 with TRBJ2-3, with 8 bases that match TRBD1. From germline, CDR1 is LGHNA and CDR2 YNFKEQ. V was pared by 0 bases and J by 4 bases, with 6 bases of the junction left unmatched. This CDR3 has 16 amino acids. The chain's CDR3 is CASSQDGNRGADTQYF. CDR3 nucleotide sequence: TGTGCCAGCAGCCAAGATGGGAACAGGGGGGCAGATACGCAGTATTTT.

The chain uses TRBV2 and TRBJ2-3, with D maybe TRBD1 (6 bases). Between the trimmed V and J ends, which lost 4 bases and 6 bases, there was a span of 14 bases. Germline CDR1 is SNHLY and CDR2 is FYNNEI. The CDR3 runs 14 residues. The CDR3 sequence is CASSVGRGGDTQYF. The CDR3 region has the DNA TGTGCCAGCAGTGTCGGCAGGGGCGGCGATACGCAGTATTTT. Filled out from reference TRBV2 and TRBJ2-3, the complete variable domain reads EPEVTQTPSHQVTQMGQEVILRCVPISNHLYFYWYRQILGQKVEFLVSFYNNEISEKSEIFDDQFSVERPDGSNFTLKIRSTKLEDSAMYFCASSVGRGGDTQYFGPGTRLTVL.

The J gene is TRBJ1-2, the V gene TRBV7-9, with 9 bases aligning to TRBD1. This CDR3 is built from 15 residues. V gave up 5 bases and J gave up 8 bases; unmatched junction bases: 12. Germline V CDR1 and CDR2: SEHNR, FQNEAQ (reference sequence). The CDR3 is CASSLSTGGAGGYTF. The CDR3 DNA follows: TGTGCCAGCAGCCTAAGTACAGGGGGCGCGGGCGGCTACACCTTC. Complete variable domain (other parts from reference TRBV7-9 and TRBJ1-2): DTGVSQNPRHKITKRGQNVTFRCDPISEHNRLYWYRQTLGQGPEFLTYFQNEAQLEKSRLLSDRFSAERPKGSFSTLEIQRTEQGDSAMYLCASSLSTGGAGGYTFGSGTRLTVV.

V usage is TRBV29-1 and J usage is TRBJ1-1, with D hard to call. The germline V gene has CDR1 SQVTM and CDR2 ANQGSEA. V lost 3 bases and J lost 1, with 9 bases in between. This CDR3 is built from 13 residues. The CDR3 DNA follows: TGCAGCGTTGACCAGTCGGGGAACACTGAAGCTTTCTTT. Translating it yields CSVDQSGNTEAFF.

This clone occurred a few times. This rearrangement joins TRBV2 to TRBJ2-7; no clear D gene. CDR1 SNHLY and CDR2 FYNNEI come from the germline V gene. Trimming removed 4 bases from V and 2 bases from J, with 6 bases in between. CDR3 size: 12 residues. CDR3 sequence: CASSVRTYEQYF. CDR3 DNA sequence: TGTGCCAGCAGTGTAAGAACCTACGAGCAGTACTTC.

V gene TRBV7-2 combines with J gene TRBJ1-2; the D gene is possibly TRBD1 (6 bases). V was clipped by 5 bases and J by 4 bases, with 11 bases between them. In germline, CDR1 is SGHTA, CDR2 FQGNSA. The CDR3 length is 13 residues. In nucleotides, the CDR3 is TGTGCCAGCAGCGAGGGGGGGGTCTATGGCTACACCTTC. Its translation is CASSEGGVYGYTF.

The CDR3 nucleotides read TGTGCCAGCGGGGAGTACCCGAACACCGGGGAGCTGTTTTTT. Amino acid sequence: CASGEYPNTGELFF. The V and J genes are TRBV13 and TRBJ2-2, with D maybe TRBD2 (5 bases). V dropped 8 bases and J dropped 0 bases, with 10 bases sitting between them. The CDR3 is 14 amino acids. CDR1 is PRHDT and CDR2 is FYEKMQ in the germline V gene (reference sequence).

CDR3 loop: CASSFGQRVAEAFF. CDR3 sequence (DNA): TGTGCCAGCAGTTTTGGTCAGCGAGTCGCTGAAGCTTTCTTT. The chain combines TRBV6-5 with TRBJ1-1; D not resolved. CDR1 is MNHEY and CDR2 is SVGAGI in the germline V gene. The CDR3 runs 14 residues. V dropped 4 bases and J dropped 6 bases, with 15 bases sitting between them.

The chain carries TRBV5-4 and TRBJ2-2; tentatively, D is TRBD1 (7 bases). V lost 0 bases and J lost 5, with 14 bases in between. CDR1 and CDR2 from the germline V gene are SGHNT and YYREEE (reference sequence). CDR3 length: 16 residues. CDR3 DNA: TGTGCCAGCAGCTTGGCCGCAGGGGGGATGACCGGGGAGCTGTTTTTT. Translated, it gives CASSLAAGGMTGELFF. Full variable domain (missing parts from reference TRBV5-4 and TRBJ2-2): ETGVTQSPTHLIKTRGQQVTLRCSSQSGHNTVSWYQQALGQGPQFIFQYYREEENGRGNFPPRFSGLQFPNYSSELNVNALELDDSALYLCASSLAAGGMTGELFFGEGSRLTVL.

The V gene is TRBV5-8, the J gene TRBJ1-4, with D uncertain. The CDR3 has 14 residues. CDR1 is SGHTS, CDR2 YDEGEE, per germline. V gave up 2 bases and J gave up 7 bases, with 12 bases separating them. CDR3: CASSFGQAGEKLFF. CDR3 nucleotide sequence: TGTGCCAGCAGCTTCGGGCAGGCCGGTGAAAAACTGTTTTTT.

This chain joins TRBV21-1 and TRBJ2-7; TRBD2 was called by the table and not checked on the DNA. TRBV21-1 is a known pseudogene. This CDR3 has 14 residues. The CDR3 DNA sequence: TGTGCCAGCAGCAAAATGTCCCCTTACGGCGAGCAGTACTTC. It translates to CASSKMSPYGEQYF.

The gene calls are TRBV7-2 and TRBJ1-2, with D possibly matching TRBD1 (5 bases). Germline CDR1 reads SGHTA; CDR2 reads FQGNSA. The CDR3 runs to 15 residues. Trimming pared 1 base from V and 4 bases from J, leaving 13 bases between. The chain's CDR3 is CASSLDAGRIYGYTF. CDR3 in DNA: TGTGCCAGCAGCTTAGACGCAGGGCGAATCTATGGCTACACCTTC.

The CDR3 sequence: CASSQSLLAPRNEQFF. The CDR3 nucleotides read TGTGCCAGCAGCCAAAGTTTGCTAGCTCCACGCAATGAGCAGTTCTTC. V usage is TRBV4-2 and J usage is TRBJ2-1; D is possibly TRBD2 (5 bases). The CDR3 consists of 16 residues. V was trimmed by 2 bases and J by 6 bases, leaving 17 bases between them. Germline V lookup: CDR1 LGHNA, CDR2 YNFKEQ.

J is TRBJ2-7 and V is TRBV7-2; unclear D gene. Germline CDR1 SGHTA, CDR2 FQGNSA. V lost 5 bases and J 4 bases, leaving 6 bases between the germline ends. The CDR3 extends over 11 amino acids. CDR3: CASSPLYEQYF. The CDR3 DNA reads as TGTGCCAGCAGCCCATTATACGAGCAGTACTTC.

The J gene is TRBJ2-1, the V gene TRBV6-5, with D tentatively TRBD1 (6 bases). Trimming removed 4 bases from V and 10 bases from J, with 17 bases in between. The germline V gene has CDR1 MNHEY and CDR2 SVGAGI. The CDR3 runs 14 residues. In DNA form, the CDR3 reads TGTGCCAGCAGTTTATTGGGACAACGTCGCGAGCAGTTCTTC. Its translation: CASSLLGQRREQFF.

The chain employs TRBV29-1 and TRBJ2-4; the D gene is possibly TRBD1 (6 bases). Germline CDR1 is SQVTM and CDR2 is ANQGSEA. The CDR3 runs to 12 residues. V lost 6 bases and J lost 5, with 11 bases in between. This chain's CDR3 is CSVTTGQNIQYF. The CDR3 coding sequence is TGCAGCGTGACGACAGGACAAAACATTCAGTACTTC.

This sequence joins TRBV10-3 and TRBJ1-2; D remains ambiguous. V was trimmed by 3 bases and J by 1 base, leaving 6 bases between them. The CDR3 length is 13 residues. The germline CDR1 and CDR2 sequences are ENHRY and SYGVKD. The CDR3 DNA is TGTGCCATCAGTGATGACCTTAACTATGGCTACACCTTC. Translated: CAISDDLNYGYTF.

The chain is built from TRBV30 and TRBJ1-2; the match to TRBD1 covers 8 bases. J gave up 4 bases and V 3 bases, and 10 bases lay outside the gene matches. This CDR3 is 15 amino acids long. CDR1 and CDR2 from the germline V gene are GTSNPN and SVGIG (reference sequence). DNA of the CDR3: TGTGCCTGGAGCCGTACGGACAGGGTGAGCTATGGCTACACCTTC. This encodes CAWSRTDRVSYGYTF.

The CDR3 protein is CASSSFGPANTGELFF. In DNA, the CDR3 is TGCGCCAGCAGCTCTTTCGGACCTGCGAACACCGGGGAGCTGTTTTTT. The chain recombines TRBV5-1 with TRBJ2-2; the D is unclear. The germline gives CDR1 SGHRS, CDR2 YFSETQ. The CDR3 contains 16 residues. Trimming removed 3 bases at V and 0 bases at J, with 12 bases between.

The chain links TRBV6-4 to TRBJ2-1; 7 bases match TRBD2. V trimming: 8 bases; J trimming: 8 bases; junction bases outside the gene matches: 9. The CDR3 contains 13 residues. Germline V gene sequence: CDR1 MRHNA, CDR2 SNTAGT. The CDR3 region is CASARTSFDEQFF. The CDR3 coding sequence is TGTGCCAGCGCAAGGACTAGTTTCGATGAGCAGTTCTTC.